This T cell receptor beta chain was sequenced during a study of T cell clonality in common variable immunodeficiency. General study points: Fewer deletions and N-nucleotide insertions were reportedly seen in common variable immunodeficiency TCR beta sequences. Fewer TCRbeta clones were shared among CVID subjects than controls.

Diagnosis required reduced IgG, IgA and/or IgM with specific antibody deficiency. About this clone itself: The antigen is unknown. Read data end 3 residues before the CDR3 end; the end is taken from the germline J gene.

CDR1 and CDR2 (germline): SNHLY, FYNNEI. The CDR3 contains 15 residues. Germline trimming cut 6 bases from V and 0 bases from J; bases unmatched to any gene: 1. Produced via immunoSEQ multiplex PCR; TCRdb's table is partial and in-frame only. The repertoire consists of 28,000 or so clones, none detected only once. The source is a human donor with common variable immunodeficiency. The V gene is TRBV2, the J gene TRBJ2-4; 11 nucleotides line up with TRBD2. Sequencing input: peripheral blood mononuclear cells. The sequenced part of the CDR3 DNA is TGTGCCAGCAGCGGACTAGCGGGAGCCAAAAACATT. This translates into CASSGLAGAKNI. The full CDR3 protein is CASSGLAGAKNIQYF.